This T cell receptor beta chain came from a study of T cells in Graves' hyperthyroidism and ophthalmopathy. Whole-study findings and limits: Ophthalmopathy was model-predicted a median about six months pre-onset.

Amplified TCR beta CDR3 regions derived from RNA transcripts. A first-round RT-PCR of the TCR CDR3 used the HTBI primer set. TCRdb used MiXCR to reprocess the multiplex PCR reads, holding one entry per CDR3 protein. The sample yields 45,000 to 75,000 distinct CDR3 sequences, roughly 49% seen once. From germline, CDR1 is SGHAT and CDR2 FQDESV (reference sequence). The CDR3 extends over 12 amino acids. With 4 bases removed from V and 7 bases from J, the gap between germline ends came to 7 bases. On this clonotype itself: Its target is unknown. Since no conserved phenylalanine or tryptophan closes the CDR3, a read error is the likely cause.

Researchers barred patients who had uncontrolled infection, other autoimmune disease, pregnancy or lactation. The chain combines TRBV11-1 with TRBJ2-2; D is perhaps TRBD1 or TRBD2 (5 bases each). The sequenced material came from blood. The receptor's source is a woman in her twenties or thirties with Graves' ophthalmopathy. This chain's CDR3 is CASSWDGGELFL. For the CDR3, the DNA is TGTGCCAGCAGCTGGGACGGCGGGGAGCTGTTTCTT.